Below, 18 T cell receptor beta chains from the same sample are listed, as sequenced in a study of molecular identifiers for immune sequencing clone quantification. In TCRdb, the PCR reads were re-called with MiXCR into one record per CDR3 protein. Here the sample spans roughly 320,000 distinct CDR3 sequences, about 22% being singletons. The specimen was naive CD8+ T cells from blood, with Jurkat cell RNA spiked in. Subset noted: FACS-sorted CD8+CD4-CCR7+CD45RA+ naive T cells. The receptor source for this set is a human donor in good health. Some libraries in this study had Jurkat cell RNA spiked in.

This clonotype was observed at least ten times. This chain uses TRBV29-1 with TRBJ2-2; D may correspond to TRBD1 or TRBD2 (6 bases each). V lost 0 bases and J 5 bases, leaving 13 bases between the germline ends. The germline CDR1 and CDR2 sequences are SQVTM and ANQGSEA. This CDR3 comprises 15 residues. CDR3 sequence (DNA): TGCAGCGTTGAAGATATACAGGGAGGTACCGGGGAGCTGTTTTTT. Residues: CSVEDIQGGTGELFF.

This clonotype came up many times. A read error may produce the germline difference seen at one junction end. The rearrangement links TRBV29-1 to TRBJ2-2; D gene unclear. The CDR3 contains 12 residues. Germline-derived CDR1 and CDR2 are SQVTM and ANQGSEA. The CDR3 coding sequence is TGTCGGTACTGTACGAACACCGGGGAGCTGTTTTTT. Translated: CRYCTNTGELFF.

CDR3 residues: CASSLNGFRSDTEAFF. The CDR3 DNA follows: TGTGCCAGCAGTTTAAATGGCTTCAGGTCTGACACTGAAGCTTTCTTT. J is TRBJ1-1 and V is TRBV27; D is unclear. This CDR3 spans 16 amino acids. Trimming removed 2 bases at V and 3 bases at J, with 16 bases between. Germline CDR1 MNHEY, CDR2 SMNVEV (reference sequence).

This clonotype was detected only a few times. The rearrangement uses TRBV14 and TRBJ2-3, with 7 bases matching TRBD2. The V and J ends lost 0 bases and 3 bases, in that order; junction bases with no gene match: 15. The length of the CDR3 is 19 residues. The germline CDR1 and CDR2 sequences are SGHDN and FVKESK. CDR3 sequence reads: CASSQEPGRWGALTDTQYF. The CDR3 DNA reads as TGTGCCAGCAGCCAAGAACCCGGGAGGTGGGGCGCTCTGACAGATACGCAGTATTTT. Full variable domain (remainder filled in from reference TRBV14 and TRBJ2-3): EAGVTQFPSHSVIEKGQTVTLRCDPISGHDNLYWYRRVMGKEIKFLLHFVKESKQDESGMPNNRFLAERTGGTYSTLKVQPAELEDSGVYFCASSQEPGRWGALTDTQYFGPGTRLTVL.

This clonotype was counted at least ten times. The rearrangement uses TRBV15 and TRBJ2-7, with D uncertain. The CDR3 has 15 amino acids. V lost 0 bases, J lost 0 bases, and 9 bases lay in between. The germline gives CDR1 LNHNV, CDR2 YYDKDF (reference sequence). CDR3 DNA sequence: TGTGCCACCAGCAGAGATCGAAGGAGCTCCTACGAGCAGTACTTC. It codes for CATSRDRRSSYEQYF.

This clonotype was found a few times. V is TRBV28 and J is TRBJ1-1; 11 bases fit TRBD1. Germline V CDR1 and CDR2: MDHEN, SYDVKM. The V gene end was trimmed by 6 bases and the J gene end by 6 bases; junction bases not matched to a gene: 9. The CDR3 spans 15 residues. The DNA for the CDR3 is TGTGCCAGCAGACCATCGGGACAGGGGGTTTCTGAAGCTTTCTTT. It translates to CASRPSGQGVSEAFF.

This clonotype occurred many times. This CDR3 is CASSQGQGASDEQFF. DNA of the CDR3: TGTGCCAGCAGTCAGGGACAGGGGGCCTCTGATGAGCAGTTCTTC. The V gene is TRBV6-5, the J gene TRBJ2-1; TRBD1 aligns across 12 bases. The germline V gene has CDR1 MNHEY and CDR2 SVGAGI. The CDR3 length is 15 residues. V was pared by 5 bases and J by 8 bases, with 7 bases of the junction left unmatched.

On this clonotype itself: This may be a read error: a much more frequent sequence differs by one nucleotide. The conserved phenylalanine or tryptophan is not found at the CDR3 terminus, so this likely reflects a read error. This sequence joins TRBV5-3 and TRBJ2-5; 15 positions match TRBD2. TRBV5-3 is an open reading frame whose function is uncertain. V gave up 8 bases and J gave up 4 bases; unmatched junction bases: 6. The CDR3 length is 15 residues. This CDR3 reads CASSPGLAGGETQYL. In nucleotides, the CDR3 is TGTGCCAGCAGCCCGGGACTAGCGGGAGGAGAGACCCAGTACCTC.

As to this clonotype: A read error may explain this, as a much larger clone is one base away. The chain employs TRBV30 and TRBJ2-5, with 10 bases that match TRBD1. The germline CDR1 and CDR2 sequences are GTSNPN and SVGIG (reference sequence). The CDR3 has 16 amino acids. CDR3 sequence reads: CAWPGQGFEAKETRYF. Here the CDR3 DNA reads TGTGCCTGGCCGGGACAGGGGTTCGAGGCAAAAGAGACCCGGTACTTC.

The sample holds many counts of this clonotype. The J gene is TRBJ1-1, the V gene TRBV9; D remains unclear. The V end lost 0 bases, the J end lost 0 bases, and 9 bases lay between the germline ends. Germline CDR1 SGDLS, CDR2 YYNGEE. The CDR3 is made up of 15 amino acids. The CDR3 is CASSVATIMNTEAFF. The CDR3 coding sequence is TGTGCCAGCAGCGTAGCTACGATTATGAACACTGAAGCTTTCTTT.

The chain couples TRBV12-3 or TRBV12-4 to TRBJ1-1, with no clear D. CDR3 length equals 14 residues. Trimming pared 2 bases from V and 4 bases from J, leaving 11 bases between. CDR3 bases: TGTGCCAGCAGTTTACCAGGACGAGGCACTGAAGCTTTCTTT. Its protein product is CASSLPGRGTEAFF.

This clonotype has ten or more counts. The chain couples TRBV7-9 to TRBJ2-7; possible D gene TRBD2, 5 bases. The CDR3 consists of 15 residues. V gave up 5 bases and J gave up 0 bases, with 14 bases separating them. Germline V CDR1 and CDR2: SEHNR, FQNEAQ (reference sequence). The CDR3 DNA reads as TGTGCCAGCAGCCGCAGGACGGACTCCTCCTACGAGCAGTACTTC. It translates to CASSRRTDSSYEQYF.

A word on this clonotype: This could be a read error, since a much larger clone is one nucleotide away. The rearrangement joins TRBV6-1 to TRBJ2-2; 8 positions match TRBD1. Germline assignment: CDR1 MNHNS and CDR2 SASEGT. This CDR3 is 15 amino acids long. DNA for the CDR3: TGTGCCAGCAGAGACCTGACAGGGGCCACCGGGGGGCTGTTTTTT. It encodes CASRDLTGATGGLFF.

Details on this clonotype: One base away lies a much larger clone, so this may be a sequencing read error. This chain links TRBV6-6 with TRBJ2-5; no firm D call. Germline CDR1 reads MNHNY; CDR2 reads SVGAGI (reference sequence). CDR3 length equals 16 residues. V was cut by 2 bases and J by 0 bases, with 13 bases left in between. CDR3 sequence reads: CASSYTANAYQETQYF. The CDR3 DNA sequence: TGTGCCAGCAGTTACACCGCGAACGCGTACCAAGAGACCCAGTACTTC.

A few counts support this clonotype. This could be a read error, since a much larger clone is one nucleotide away. This chain uses TRBV30 with TRBJ1-5; D remains unclear. The CDR3 runs to 15 residues. Germline V gene data show CDR1 as GTSNPN and CDR2 as SVGIG (reference sequence). CDR3 nucleotide sequence: TGTGCCTGGAGTGTCGCAGGCTATAGCAATCAGCCCCAGCGTTTT. Translating it yields CAWSVAGYSNQPQRF.

V gene TRBV27 combines with J gene TRBJ1-6; D may be TRBD1 (5 bases). The CDR3 runs to 13 residues. The V end was cut by 5 bases, the J end by 18 bases, with 20 bases between. Germline lookup yields CDR1 MNHEY and CDR2 SMNVEV (reference sequence). The CDR3 bases are TGTGCCAGCAGTACAAACCACAGGTCTGGTCACCACTTT. It translates to CASSTNHRSGHHF.

As concerns this clonotype: With a much larger clone just one base away, this may be a read error. The chain couples TRBV15 to TRBJ2-3; a weak D match, TRBD2 (6 bases). Germline loops: CDR1 LNHNV, CDR2 YYDKDF (reference sequence). V shed 5 bases and J shed 4 bases, with 22 bases lying between them. The CDR3 has 17 amino acids. The CDR3 loop reads CATSGPEGLAKSDTQYF. The CDR3 DNA reads as TGTGCCACCAGCGGGCCCGAAGGGCTAGCGAAGTCAGATACGCAGTATTTT.

To note about this clonotype: Possible read error: a much larger clone is one base away. The chain has TRBV13 and TRBJ1-4; the D is unclear. The CDR3 runs to 13 residues. Germline CDR1 PRHDT, CDR2 FYEKMQ (reference sequence). The CDR3 region is CASSLEANEKPFF. The CDR3 coding sequence is TGTGCCAGCAGCTTAGAAGCGAATGAAAAACCGTTTTTT.